What follows are 21 T cell receptor beta chains derived from one specimen sequenced in a study of cytomegalovirus exposure and HLA in healthy donors. Vbeta (60) and Jbeta (13) primers were used in the PCR. Assay: immunoSEQ multiplex PCR; the TCRdb copy retains only in-frame clones and omits some. The sample comprises 150,000 to 200,000 clones, approximately 80% of which are singletons, and around 2% rests with the top ten. Sequences were obtained from PBMCs. All receptors come from a woman between 18 and 29 years old in good health and CMV-seropositive.

The genes are TRBV25-1 and TRBJ2-3; unclear D gene. Germline CDR1 reads MGHDK; CDR2 reads SYGVNS. The CDR3 is made up of 14 amino acids. V gave up 4 bases and J gave up 4 bases, with 12 bases separating them. CDR3 DNA: TGTGCCAGCAGTGGTCACAGCCTCCCAGATACGCAGTATTTT. Its protein is CASSGHSLPDTQYF. Looking up the rest from reference TRBV25-1 and TRBJ2-3 gives the full variable domain: EADIYQTPRYLVIGTGKKITLECSQTMGHDKMYWYQQDPGMELHLIHYSYGVNSTEKGDLSSESTVSRIRTEHFPLTLESARPSHTSQYLCASSGHSLPDTQYFGPGTRLTVL.

The chain employs TRBV30 and TRBJ2-5, with 8 bases matching TRBD2. After removal of 4 bases from V and 5 bases from J, the junction contained 6 bases not matched to a gene. Germline assignment: CDR1 GTSNPN and CDR2 SVGIG (reference sequence). The CDR3 is 13 amino acids. DNA for the CDR3: TGTGCCTGGATTCCGGGACTAGGGGAGACCCAGTACTTC. It codes for CAWIPGLGETQYF.

This clone came up a few times. The V gene is TRBV5-4, the J gene TRBJ2-3; 13 bases are shared with TRBD2. CDR3 length equals 16 residues. Germline V gene data show CDR1 as SGHNT and CDR2 as YYREEE (reference sequence). Losses at the gene ends were 4 bases for V and 2 bases for J; bases not matched to a gene: 4. The CDR3: CASSKTSGGNTDTQYF. CDR3 nucleotides: TGTGCCAGCAGCAAGACTAGCGGGGGGAACACAGATACGCAGTATTTT.

The rearrangement joins TRBV23-1 to TRBJ2-6, with D possibly being TRBD2 (5 bases). Being an ORF, TRBV23-1 has a function that is uncertain. The ends were cut back, 4 bases at V and 0 bases at J, with 19 bases in the middle. The CDR3 extends over 19 amino acids. The CDR3 DNA reads as TGCGCCAGCAGTCGAGACGTAGGACTTACCTCCTCTGGGGCCAACGTCCTGACTTTC. The encoded protein is CASSRDVGLTSSGANVLTF.

The chain has TRBV19 and TRBJ1-4, with 8 bases matching TRBD1. J gave up 7 bases and V 3 bases, and 4 bases lay outside the gene matches. The CDR3 length is 14 residues. In germline, CDR1 is LNHDA, CDR2 SQIVND (reference sequence). The CDR3 region has the DNA TGTGCCAGTAGTATGGACAGGGCCAGTGAAAAACTGTTTTTT. Residues: CASSMDRASEKLFF.

The V and J genes are TRBV18 and TRBJ2-7, with a possible D match to TRBD1 (5 bases). V lost 5 bases and J 3 bases, leaving 8 bases between the germline ends. The CDR3 contains 12 residues. Germline assignment: CDR1 KGHSH and CDR2 LQKENI. The CDR3 DNA follows: TGTGCCAGCTCAGCGACAGTCTACGAGCAGTACGTC. It is translated as CASSATVYEQYV.

The V and J genes are TRBV5-6 and TRBJ1-5; 7 nucleotides agree with TRBD1. V shed 4 bases, J shed 6 bases, and the junction held 10 bases outside the gene matches. This CDR3 region has 15 residues. Germline-derived CDR1 and CDR2 are SGHDT and YYEEEE. The CDR3 is CASSRGQRHSQPQHF. CDR3 coding DNA: TGTGCCAGCAGCCGGGGACAGCGACACAGTCAGCCCCAGCATTTT.

This clone was detected a few times. This CDR3 is CASSSRGGLAGWNTGELFF. The CDR3 nucleotides read TGTGCCAGCAGTTCAAGGGGGGGACTAGCGGGTTGGAACACCGGGGAGCTGTTTTTT. The rearrangement uses TRBV7-2 and TRBJ2-2; TRBD2 matches at 12 bases. The CDR3 length is 19 residues. Germline V gives CDR1 SGHTA, CDR2 FQGNSA. Losses at the gene ends were 6 bases for V and 1 base for J; bases not matched to a gene: 12.

The chain links TRBV6-5 to TRBJ1-1; tentative D call: TRBD1 (6 bases). This CDR3 comprises 13 residues. Trimming removed 7 bases from V and 5 bases from J, with 14 bases in between. Germline assignment: CDR1 MNHEY and CDR2 SVGAGI. In DNA form, the CDR3 reads TGTGCCAGCATCGAGGGGGGGGCTACTGAAGCTTTCTTT. This codes for CASIEGGATEAFF.

The gene calls are TRBV9 and TRBJ2-1; the match to TRBD2 covers 11 bases. The germline gives CDR1 SGDLS, CDR2 YYNGEE. The length of the CDR3 is 18 residues. Unmatched junction bases numbered 11, after V lost 3 bases and J lost 3 bases. CDR3 sequence reads: CASSGGTETSGVYNEQFF. Written as DNA, the CDR3 is TGTGCCAGCAGCGGCGGGACCGAGACTAGCGGGGTCTACAATGAGCAGTTCTTC.

The chain uses TRBV2 and TRBJ1-3; a possible D gene is TRBD1 (5 bases). There are 15 residues in the CDR3. Germline CDR1 reads SNHLY; CDR2 reads FYNNEI. The V end lost 8 bases, the J end lost 0 bases, and 14 bases lay between the germline ends. In DNA form, the CDR3 reads TGTGCCAGCGGGGCCTACCCCCTCTCTGGAAACACCATATATTTT. Residues: CASGAYPLSGNTIYF.

J is TRBJ2-3 and V is TRBV4-1; 11 bases fit TRBD2. The V and J ends lost 3 bases and 8 bases, in that order; junction bases with no gene match: 10. This CDR3 has 16 amino acids. Germline CDR1 MGHRA, CDR2 YSYEKL. DNA for the CDR3: TGCGCCAGCAGCCAGTACGGGACTAGCGGTTCAAGTACGCAGTATTTT. It yields the protein CASSQYGTSGSSTQYF.

J is TRBJ2-2 and V is TRBV7-9; perhaps TRBD1 as D (6 bases). The CDR3 sequence is 14 residues long. V was trimmed by 7 bases and J by 5 bases, leaving 14 bases between them. The germline V gene has CDR1 SEHNR and CDR2 FQNEAQ (reference sequence). Here the CDR3 reads CASTGDRRTGELFF. In DNA form, the CDR3 reads TGTGCCAGCACCGGCGACAGGAGGACCGGGGAGCTGTTTTTT.

There are a few counts of this clone. The chain uses TRBV4-1 and TRBJ1-1, with a tentative D call TRBD1 (5 bases). The CDR3 consists of 15 residues. V was trimmed by 1 base and J by 8 bases, leaving 17 bases between them. Germline lookup yields CDR1 MGHRA and CDR2 YSYEKL. CDR3 amino acids: CASSQVGGYRREAFF. The CDR3 DNA follows: TGCGCCAGCAGCCAAGTTGGTGGATACAGGCGGGAAGCTTTCTTT.

The rearrangement joins TRBV29-1 to TRBJ2-7, with unresolved D. Germline CDR1 is SQVTM and CDR2 is ANQGSEA. V shed 7 bases and J shed 1 base, with 8 bases lying between them. The CDR3 contains 11 residues. CDR3 DNA: TGCAGCGCTGCCTATTCCTACGAGCAGTACTTC. Translation gives CSAAYSYEQYF.

The gene calls are TRBV2 and TRBJ2-5; unclear D gene. CDR1 is SNHLY and CDR2 is FYNNEI in the germline V gene. Trimming removed 3 bases at V and 2 bases at J, with 7 bases between. The CDR3 runs to 13 residues. The CDR3 sequence: CASSDWAQETQYF. The CDR3 region has the DNA TGTGCCAGCAGTGATTGGGCTCAAGAGACCCAGTACTTC.

The gene calls are TRBV6-1 and TRBJ2-7, with TRBD2 as a possible D gene (6 bases). Trimming took 8 bases from V and 2 from J, leaving 13 bases between them. There are 13 residues in the CDR3. Germline values: CDR1 MNHNS, CDR2 SASEGT. As DNA, the CDR3 is TGTGCCAGCTCTGGGACTCCTACCTACGAGCAGTACTTC. Protein: CASSGTPTYEQYF.

Points on this clone: The sample has other DNA sequences that encode this CDR3 too. The V call is TRBV5-4, the J call TRBJ2-5; 9 bases line up with TRBD2. This CDR3 has 16 residues. J gave up 2 bases and V 0 bases, and 5 bases lay outside the gene matches. Germline CDR1 and CDR2: SGHNT and YYREEE (reference sequence). This chain's CDR3 is CASSLGIAGDQETQYF. CDR3 DNA sequence: TGTGCCAGCAGCTTGGGGATAGCGGGGGATCAAGAGACCCAGTACTTC.

There are a few counts of this clone. V gene TRBV4-1 combines with J gene TRBJ2-2, with TRBD2 identical over 9 bases. CDR1 and CDR2 (germline): MGHRA, YSYEKL. Unmatched junction bases numbered 14, after V lost 6 bases and J lost 0 bases. The length of the CDR3 is 19 residues. CDR3 region: CASRPLRIAGAANTGELFF. In DNA form, the CDR3 reads TGCGCCAGCAGACCCCTTCGGATAGCGGGGGCCGCGAACACCGGGGAGCTGTTTTTT.

V gene TRBV6-5 combines with J gene TRBJ2-1; 7 bases fit TRBD1. Germline CDR1 is MNHEY and CDR2 is SVGAGI. CDR3 size: 14 residues. The trim removed 6 bases at V and 1 base at J, leaving 3 bases unmatched. As DNA, the CDR3 is TGTGCCAGCAGCGTGACAGGGTCCTACAATGAGCAGTTCTTC. Amino acids: CASSVTGSYNEQFF.

The rearrangement joins TRBV11-2 to TRBJ1-3, with D possibly being TRBD1 (5 bases). Germline V gives CDR1 SGHAT, CDR2 FQNNGV. V was cut by 0 bases and J by 4 bases, with 10 bases left in between. CDR3 size: 15 residues. The CDR3 sequence is CASSLDRVGGNTIYF. CDR3 sequence (DNA): TGTGCCAGCAGCTTAGACAGGGTTGGCGGAAACACCATATATTTT.